This TCR beta chain was sequenced in a study of OX40 agonist ivuxolimab in advanced cancers. Findings and limits, study-wide: Expanded clones belonging to CD8+ T cells outnumbered, on average, those of CD4+.

Profiling relied on immunoSEQ multiplex PCR, and the TCRdb table lists in-frame clones only, not all of them. The sample yields tens of thousands of clones, 60% to 80% seen once. This clone was found once. Antigen specificity is unknown. Between the trimmed V and J ends, which lost 6 bases and 7 bases, there was a span of 18 bases. The germline V gene has CDR1 MDHEN and CDR2 SYDVKM. The CDR3 extends over 14 amino acids. The receptor's source is an adult with an advanced solid tumor such as melanoma, head and neck, liver or kidney cancer. The rearrangement joins TRBV28 to TRBJ1-2, with a tentative D call TRBD1 (5 bases). Sequencing was performed on CD4+ or CD8+ T cells sorted from blood, taken in a trial of the OX40 agonist ivuxolimab. DNA for the CDR3: TGTGCCAGCAGAGCCACGGGACCCGCGCGTGGCTACACCTTC. It specifies CASRATGPARGYTF.